These 31 T cell receptor beta chains were sequenced from one sample in a study of T-cell reconstitution after alpha-beta-depleted transplantation in children. Unique molecular identifiers were used in preparing the TCRbeta library. TCRdb re-called the PCR reads with MiXCR, one entry per CDR3 protein. The table lists about 690,000 distinct CDR3 sequences, 16% of them singletons. The sequencing here drew on PBMCs from the stem cell graft donor, taken from the stem cell graft. Every receptor here comes from a human donor who donated a stem cell graft to a child with acute myeloid leukemia.

The chain couples TRBV27 to TRBJ1-5, with a tentative D call TRBD1 (5 bases). With 6 bases removed from V and 7 bases from J, the gap between germline ends came to 16 bases. The CDR3 has 14 residues. Germline CDR1 is MNHEY and CDR2 is SMNVEV (reference sequence). CDR3 protein: CASRPSGGIQPQHF. DNA for the CDR3: TGTGCCAGCAGGCCCTCGGGGGGGATCCAGCCCCAGCATTTT.

This sequence joins TRBV7-9 and TRBJ1-1, with D tentatively TRBD1 (5 bases). V was shortened by 5 bases and J by 4 bases, with 11 bases between the two germline ends. Germline CDR1 reads SEHNR; CDR2 reads FQNEAQ (reference sequence). The CDR3 covers 13 residues. The CDR3 DNA is TGTGCCAGCAGCATCAGTGGGGCCACTGAAGCTTTCTTT. Protein: CASSISGATEAFF.

There are many counts of this clonotype. The rearrangement links TRBV29-1 to TRBJ2-4; the D gene is possibly TRBD2 (5 bases). The CDR3 consists of 12 residues. In germline, CDR1 is SQVTM, CDR2 ANQGSEA. CDR3 amino acids: CATGVGKNIQYF. CDR3 coding DNA: TGCGCCACCGGGGTTGGGAAAAACATTCAGTACTTC.

The table lists this clonotype with many counts. J is TRBJ2-1 and V is TRBV29-1; D not certain. Per the germline V gene, CDR1 is SQVTM and CDR2 is ANQGSEA. This CDR3 region has 16 residues. Trimming took off 6 bases at V and 3 bases at J, with 21 bases between the two ends. This chain's CDR3 is CSVSNGPEWVYNEQFF. DNA for the CDR3: TGCAGCGTAAGCAACGGCCCTGAGTGGGTCTACAATGAGCAGTTCTTC.

This clonotype was observed at least ten times. The V call is TRBV29-1, the J call TRBJ2-1, with TRBD2 matching 10 bases. The CDR3 spans 17 residues. V was pared by 6 bases and J by 7 bases, with 18 bases of the junction left unmatched. The germline gives CDR1 SQVTM, CDR2 ANQGSEA. Here the CDR3 reads CSVVPTFTSGIPNEQFF. CDR3 nucleotides: TGCAGCGTCGTACCCACCTTTACTAGCGGGATCCCAAATGAGCAGTTCTTC.

This clonotype has a handful of counts. The V and J genes are TRBV20-1 and TRBJ2-3, with D possibly being TRBD1 (6 bases). V lost 5 bases and J lost 4, with 19 bases in between. Germline-derived CDR1 and CDR2 are DFQATT and SNEGSKA (reference sequence). CDR3 length: 15 amino acids. CDR3 amino acids: CSAPPDRLEADTQYF. CDR3 bases: TGCAGTGCTCCCCCTGACAGGCTTGAGGCAGATACGCAGTATTTT.

This clonotype was counted a few times. The V call is TRBV7-8, the J call TRBJ2-5, with TRBD1 identical over 10 bases. From germline, CDR1 is SGHVS and CDR2 FQNEAQ. The CDR3 covers 18 residues. V gave up 2 bases and J gave up 5 bases; unmatched junction bases: 14. The chain's CDR3 is CASSLSRQGAQDEETQYF. For the CDR3, the DNA is TGTGCCAGCAGCTTATCAAGACAGGGGGCACAGGATGAGGAGACCCAGTACTTC. The full variable domain, rest sourced from reference TRBV7-8 and TRBJ2-5, is GAGVSQSPRYKVAKRGQDVALRCDPISGHVSLFWYQQALGQGPEFLTYFQNEAQLDKSGLPSDRFFAERPEGSVSTLKIQRTQQEDSAVYLCASSLSRQGAQDEETQYFGPGTRLLVL.

The gene calls are TRBV9 and TRBJ2-2; 9 nucleotides align to TRBD1. The CDR3 sequence is 14 residues long. Germline assignment: CDR1 SGDLS and CDR2 YYNGEE. Trimming removed 6 bases from V and 2 bases from J; junction bases left unmatched: 2. In DNA, the CDR3 is TGTGCCAGCAATACAGGGGGCAACACCGGGGAGCTGTTTTTT. It codes for CASNTGGNTGELFF. Full variable domain (remainder filled in from reference TRBV9 and TRBJ2-2): DSGVTQTPKHLITATGQRVTLRCSPRSGDLSVYWYQQSLDQGLQFLIQYYNGEERAKGNILERFSAQQFPDLHSELNLSSLELGDSALYFCASNTGGNTGELFFGEGSRLTVL.

The chain has TRBV10-3 and TRBJ1-3, with TRBD1 as a possible D gene (5 bases). CDR3 size: 19 residues. Trimming cost V 3 bases and J 1 base, with 22 bases left between them. The V gene's germline CDR1 is ENHRY and CDR2 SYGVKD. Written as DNA, the CDR3 is TGTGCCATCAGTGATATCGGTATAGGGACTTCTTCATCTGGAAACACCATATATTTT. Protein: CAISDIGIGTSSSGNTIYF.

This clonotype was seen at least ten times. The rearrangement uses TRBV7-2 and TRBJ1-4; tentatively, D is TRBD1 (5 bases). The CDR3 has 13 amino acids. V was cut by 8 bases and J by 2 bases, with 9 bases left in between. Germline V CDR1 and CDR2: SGHTA, FQGNSA. In DNA, the CDR3 is TGTGCCAGCGCGTGGGGGACTAATGAAAAACTGTTTTTT. It specifies CASAWGTNEKLFF.

About this clonotype itself: A much bigger clone sits one base away, suggesting this may be a read error. The chain joins TRBV20-1 to TRBJ2-3; possibly TRBD1 or TRBD2 for D (5 bases each). The CDR3 is made up of 19 amino acids. Germline CDR1 and CDR2: DFQATT and SNEGSKA (reference sequence). V was trimmed by 4 bases and J by 3 bases, leaving 29 bases between them. CDR3 protein: CSATSPRRTPLRATDTQYF. CDR3 in DNA: TGCAGTGCTACTTCGCCACGGAGGACACCTCTAAGGGCAACAGATACGCAGTATTTT.

The chain combines TRBV6-1 with TRBJ1-2; D not resolved. V lost 0 bases and J lost 4, with 15 bases in between. The CDR3 has 16 amino acids. In germline, CDR1 is MNHNS, CDR2 SASEGT. The CDR3 coding sequence is TGTGCCAGCAGTGAAGCTATAACGTCCGGGATCTATGGCTACACCTTC. This translates into CASSEAITSGIYGYTF.

The chain has TRBV11-2 and TRBJ2-1; no firm D call. The germline V gene has CDR1 SGHAT and CDR2 FQNNGV. Trimming left V 7 bases short and J 0 bases short, with 13 bases between. The CDR3 is 15 amino acids. The CDR3 sequence is CASTLDQSSYNEQFF. Written as DNA, the CDR3 is TGTGCCAGCACCCTTGACCAAAGCTCCTACAATGAGCAGTTCTTC.

This clonotype was observed at least ten times. The chain is built from TRBV20-1 and TRBJ1-2; 9 nucleotides line up with TRBD1. The germline CDR1 and CDR2 sequences are DFQATT and SNEGSKA (reference sequence). CDR3 length: 14 amino acids. J was trimmed by 4 bases and V by 6 bases; bases with no gene match: 9. The CDR3: CSAKDRGTFYGYTF. CDR3 DNA: TGCAGTGCAAAGGACAGGGGTACCTTCTATGGCTACACCTTC.

The chain joins TRBV7-2 to TRBJ2-7; 11 bases match TRBD2. The V and J ends lost 4 bases and 9 bases, in that order; junction bases with no gene match: 14. CDR3 size: 16 residues. Looked up from germline, CDR1 is SGHTA and CDR2 is FQGNSA. The CDR3 protein is CASSYHLTSGGAWQYF. The DNA for the CDR3 is TGTGCCAGCAGCTATCACCTAACTAGCGGGGGAGCATGGCAGTACTTC.

Details on this clonotype: This may arise from a read error, as a much more abundant clone is one base away. The chain couples TRBV20-1 to TRBJ2-3, with 10 bases lining up with TRBD2. Germline values: CDR1 DFQATT, CDR2 SNEGSKA (reference sequence). CDR3 size: 15 residues. CDR3 protein: CSARSKRGGADRQYF. The CDR3 bases are TGCAGTGCTAGATCTAAGCGGGGGGGCGCCGATAGGCAGTATTTT.

This clonotype was found many times. One end of the junction fails to match germline, which may point to a read error. The chain joins TRBV20-1 to TRBJ2-4, with 9 bases matching TRBD1. Germline V gene data show CDR1 as DFQATT and CDR2 as SNEGSKA (reference sequence). The CDR3 is 13 residues long. This CDR3 is CSARPRTGATVHF. As DNA, the CDR3 is TGCAGTGCTAGACCCAGGACAGGGGCGACTGTGCACTTC.

This clonotype appeared many times. This chain connects TRBV29-1 to TRBJ2-5, with D hard to call. Trimming removed 4 bases at V and 5 bases at J, with 5 bases between. The CDR3 is 10 amino acids. Germline-derived CDR1 and CDR2 are SQVTM and ANQGSEA. The CDR3 DNA reads as TGCAGCGTTGGGGTCGAGACCCAGTACTTC. Translated, it gives CSVGVETQYF.

The sample holds a few counts of this clonotype. This rearrangement joins TRBV5-5 to TRBJ2-1, with TRBD2 as a possible D gene (5 bases). CDR1 and CDR2 (germline): SGHKS, YYEKEE (reference sequence). This CDR3 comprises 13 residues. Trimming cost V 2 bases and J 7 bases, with 10 bases left between them. The CDR3 protein is CASSFGEGNEQFF. CDR3 in DNA: TGTGCCAGCAGCTTCGGGGAAGGGAATGAGCAGTTCTTC.

This clonotype appeared a few times. The V gene is TRBV25-1, the J gene TRBJ2-5; a weak D match, TRBD1 (5 bases). Germline CDR1 and CDR2: MGHDK and SYGVNS. V was clipped by 5 bases and J by 6 bases, with 22 bases between them. This CDR3 has 16 amino acids. The CDR3 reads CASSIQGLDRPKTQYF. For the CDR3, the DNA is TGTGCCAGCAGTATTCAGGGTTTGGATCGTCCGAAGACCCAGTACTTC.

The CDR3 DNA sequence: TGCGCCAGCAGCTTCTCGCCGGGAAATAACTATGGCTACACCTTC. It encodes CASSFSPGNNYGYTF. The genes are TRBV5-1 and TRBJ1-2; D gene ambiguous. Trimming shortened V by 2 bases and J by 1 base, and 12 bases separated the two germline ends. Germline V gene sequence: CDR1 SGHRS, CDR2 YFSETQ. This CDR3 has 15 residues.

The chain is built from TRBV10-1 and TRBJ2-5; D is unclear. The V gene lost 3 bases and the J gene lost 0 bases, with 8 bases spanning the gap. The CDR3 is made up of 14 amino acids. Germline V gene data show CDR1 as WNHNN and CDR2 as SYGVQD (reference sequence). CDR3 loop: CASSDGRYQETQYF. The CDR3 DNA reads as TGCGCCAGCAGTGACGGTCGGTACCAAGAGACCCAGTACTTC.

The table lists this clonotype with many counts. The chain joins TRBV7-9 to TRBJ1-2; D unclear. V lost 8 bases, J lost 5 bases, and 21 bases lay in between. The V gene's germline CDR1 is SEHNR and CDR2 FQNEAQ (reference sequence). The CDR3 spans 15 residues. CDR3: CASDDQPPSPYGYTF. CDR3 DNA sequence: TGTGCCAGCGATGATCAGCCTCCTAGCCCGTATGGCTACACCTTC.

The genes are TRBV9 and TRBJ2-3, with TRBD1 matching 8 bases. The CDR3 spans 16 residues. CDR1 is SGDLS, CDR2 YYNGEE, per germline. Germline trimming cut 3 bases from V and 2 bases from J; bases unmatched to any gene: 8. DNA for the CDR3: TGTGCCAGCAGCGCCTGGAGGGACAGGATCACAGATACGCAGTATTTT. Protein sequence: CASSAWRDRITDTQYF.

This sequence joins TRBV7-9 and TRBJ2-5; no clear D. The CDR3 is made up of 12 amino acids. Trimming took 8 bases from V and 3 from J, leaving 10 bases between them. Germline V gene sequence: CDR1 SEHNR, CDR2 FQNEAQ (reference sequence). CDR3 bases: TGTGCCAGCGTATTATCGGAAGAGACCCAGTACTTC. This translates into CASVLSEETQYF.

A few counts support this clonotype. The J gene is TRBJ1-2, the V gene TRBV7-2; D might be TRBD1 (6 bases). Germline V gene lookup returns CDR1 SGHTA and CDR2 FQGNSA. V lost 1 base, J lost 8 bases, and 17 bases lay in between. This CDR3 has 15 amino acids. The DNA for the CDR3 is TGTGCCAGCAGCTTAGGGAGTGACAGGACGCCCGGCTACACCTTC. Its protein is CASSLGSDRTPGYTF.

This clonotype was seen more than once but under ten times. This chain uses TRBV5-1 with TRBJ1-1; no clear D. Between the trimmed V and J ends, which lost 6 bases and 4 bases, there was a span of 13 bases. The CDR3 consists of 13 residues. CDR1 is SGHRS and CDR2 is YFSETQ in the germline V gene. CDR3 region: CASTMLDRTEAFF. CDR3 DNA: TGCGCCAGCACCATGTTGGACCGCACTGAAGCTTTCTTT.

This clonotype was counted at least ten times. V is TRBV20-1 and J is TRBJ1-6; tentatively, D is TRBD1 (5 bases). This CDR3 contains 14 residues. Germline V lookup: CDR1 DFQATT, CDR2 SNEGSKA (reference sequence). V shed 4 bases and J shed 3 bases, with 10 bases lying between them. The CDR3 spells CSATRDFYNSPLHF. The CDR3 DNA is TGCAGTGCTACCCGGGACTTCTATAATTCACCCCTCCACTTT.

This clonotype occurred many times. J is TRBJ2-1 and V is TRBV4-1; tentatively, D is TRBD2 (5 bases). Germline assignment: CDR1 MGHRA and CDR2 YSYEKL. With 0 bases removed from V and 8 bases from J, the gap between germline ends came to 5 bases. CDR3 length equals 12 residues. The CDR3: CASSQDGDEQFF. The CDR3 DNA reads TGCGCCAGCAGCCAAGACGGGGATGAGCAGTTCTTC.

This clonotype has more than one count but fewer than ten. This chain joins TRBV12-3 or TRBV12-4 and TRBJ2-7, with 7 nucleotides matching TRBD2. V lost 6 bases and J lost 2; bases outside the gene matches: 4. The CDR3 consists of 13 residues. CDR3 sequence (DNA): TGTGCCAGCAGAAGCGGGGATCCCTACGAGCAGTACTTC. Its protein product is CASRSGDPYEQYF.

The V call is TRBV11-2, the J call TRBJ2-7, with 10 bases fitting TRBD1. This CDR3 contains 18 residues. CDR1 and CDR2 from the germline V gene are SGHAT and FQNNGV. The V gene end was trimmed by 6 bases and the J gene end by 2 bases; junction bases not matched to a gene: 16. The CDR3 DNA sequence: TGTGCCAGCAGTCCAACCGGGACAGGGGTTGGTGTACCCTACGAGCAGTACTTC. Its translation is CASSPTGTGVGVPYEQYF.